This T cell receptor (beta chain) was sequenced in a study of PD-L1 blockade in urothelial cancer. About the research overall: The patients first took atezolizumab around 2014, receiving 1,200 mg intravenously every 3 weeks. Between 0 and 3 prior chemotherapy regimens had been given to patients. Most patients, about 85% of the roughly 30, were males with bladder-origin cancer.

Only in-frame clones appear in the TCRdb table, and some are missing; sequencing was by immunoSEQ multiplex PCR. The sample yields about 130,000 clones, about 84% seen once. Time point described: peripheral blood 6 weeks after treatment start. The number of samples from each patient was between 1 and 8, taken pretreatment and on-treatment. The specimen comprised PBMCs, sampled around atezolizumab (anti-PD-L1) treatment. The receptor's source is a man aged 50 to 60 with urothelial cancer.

CDR3 bases: TGTGCCAGCAGCGTATTGGGACTAGCGGGAAGGGAGCAGTTCTTC. Translated: CASSVLGLAGREQFF. The rearrangement links TRBV9 to TRBJ2-1, with 13 bases that match TRBD2. V lost 1 base to trimming and J lost 10 bases; unmatched junction nucleotides: 5. Germline CDR1 SGDLS, CDR2 YYNGEE. The CDR3 runs to 15 residues. The whole variable domain, remainder taken from reference TRBV9 and TRBJ2-1, is DSGVTQTPKHLITATGQRVTLRCSPRSGDLSVYWYQQSLDQGLQFLIQYYNGEERAKGNILERFSAQQFPDLHSELNLSSLELGDSALYFCASSVLGLAGREQFFGPGTRLTVL.